This T cell receptor (beta chain) was found in a study of blood T cell repertoires in COVID-19. In the study overall: Both acute and convalescent COVID-19 samples were obtained from the United States, Italy and Spain.

V gave up 3 bases and J gave up 2 bases; unmatched junction bases: 8. This CDR3 region has 15 residues. Germline V gene data show CDR1 as SGDLS and CDR2 as YYNGEE. Profiling relied on immunoSEQ multiplex PCR, and the TCRdb table lists in-frame clones only, not all of them. The sample holds approximately 55,000 clones, 65% to 80% seen once. This clone was detected once. The TCR was taken from a man aged 30-40 years with COVID-19, enrolled during active disease. Sequences were obtained from peripheral blood. The chain couples TRBV9 to TRBJ2-7, with 7 bases aligning to TRBD1. DNA of the CDR3: TGTGCCAGCAGCGAGCGGACAGGCTTCACCTACGAGCAGTACTTC. This gives the protein CASSERTGFTYEQYF.